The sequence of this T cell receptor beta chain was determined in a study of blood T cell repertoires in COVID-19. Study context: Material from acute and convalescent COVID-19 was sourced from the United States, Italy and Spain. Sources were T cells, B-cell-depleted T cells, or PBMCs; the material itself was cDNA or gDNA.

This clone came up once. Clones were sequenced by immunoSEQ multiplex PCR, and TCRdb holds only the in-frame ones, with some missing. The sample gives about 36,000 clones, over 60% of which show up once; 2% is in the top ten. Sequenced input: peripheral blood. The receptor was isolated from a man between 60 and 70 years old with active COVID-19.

The CDR3 here is CASSARMGLALTGDTQYF. The DNA of the CDR3 is TGTGCCAGCAGCGCGAGGATGGGACTAGCTCTAACGGGCGATACGCAGTATTTT. The V gene is TRBV9, the J gene TRBJ2-3, with 9 bases that match TRBD2. Germline lookup yields CDR1 SGDLS and CDR2 YYNGEE. This CDR3 has 18 residues. The J segment lost 6 bases and the V segment lost 3 bases, leaving 17 bases of the junction unmatched. Drawing the rest from reference TRBV9 and TRBJ2-3, the complete variable domain is DSGVTQTPKHLITATGQRVTLRCSPRSGDLSVYWYQQSLDQGLQFLIQYYNGEERAKGNILERFSAQQFPDLHSELNLSSLELGDSALYFCASSARMGLALTGDTQYFGPGTRLTVL.